The 20 T cell receptor beta chains listed next were all sequenced from one sample in a study of cytomegalovirus exposure and HLA in healthy donors. In the PCR, 60 Vbeta and 13 Jbeta primers were used. Generated by immunoSEQ multiplex PCR, the TCRdb table keeps only in-frame clones and is missing some. The repertoire holds roughly 100,000 clones, with roughly 76% as singletons. The sample comprised PBMCs. The receptors shown here come from a man in his forties in good health and CMV-seronegative.

The gene calls are TRBV29-1 and TRBJ2-6; D possibly corresponds to TRBD2 (6 bases). The germline gives CDR1 SQVTM, CDR2 ANQGSEA. Trimming stripped 0 bases from V and 0 bases from J, with 9 bases between. The CDR3 runs 16 residues. CDR3 nucleotide sequence: TGCAGCGTTGAAGATGGAGGGAGCTCTGGGGCCAACGTCCTGACTTTC. Protein product: CSVEDGGSSGANVLTF.

The chain joins TRBV19 to TRBJ1-2, with D maybe TRBD1 (6 bases). The ends were cut back, 6 bases at V and 6 bases at J, with 14 bases in the middle. This CDR3 has 13 amino acids. The V gene's germline CDR1 is LNHDA and CDR2 SQIVND (reference sequence). CDR3 sequence reads: CASSGGGLDGYTF. CDR3 DNA sequence: TGTGCCAGTAGCGGGGGGGGCCTGGATGGCTACACCTTC. Drawing the rest from reference TRBV19 and TRBJ1-2, the complete variable domain is DGGITQSPKYLFRKEGQNVTLSCEQNLNHDAMYWYRQDPGQGLRLIYYSQIVNDFQKGDIAEGYSVSREKKESFPLTVTSAQKNPTAFYLCASSGGGLDGYTFGSGTRLTVV.

This clone was detected a few times. This sequence joins TRBV7-9 and TRBJ1-1; TRBD1 aligns across 8 bases. CDR3 length equals 15 residues. The junction had 6 bases not matched to a gene; V was cut back by 5 bases and J by 1 base. Germline V CDR1 and CDR2: SEHNR, FQNEAQ (reference sequence). CDR3 DNA: TGTGCCAGCAGCGTACGGACAGGGTGGAACACTGAAGCTTTCTTT. Residues: CASSVRTGWNTEAFF.

As to this clone: An end of the junction differs from the germline gene, which may be a read error. The gene calls are TRBV2 and TRBJ1-2; D uncertain. Germline lookup yields CDR1 SNHLY and CDR2 FYNNEI. The CDR3 loop spans 12 amino acids. As DNA, the CDR3 is TGTGTCAGCAGCTCGGGTTACTATGGCTACACCTTC. Translated: CVSSSGYYGYTF.

The chain combines TRBV10-3 with TRBJ1-2, with D uncertain. Germline-derived CDR1 and CDR2 are ENHRY and SYGVKD. The CDR3 is made up of 14 amino acids. V was clipped by 3 bases and J by 2 bases, with 10 bases between them. This CDR3 reads CAISEAETNYGYTF. The CDR3 DNA reads TGTGCCATCAGTGAAGCGGAGACAAACTATGGCTACACCTTC.

The chain links TRBV29-1 to TRBJ2-5, with D perhaps matching TRBD1 (6 bases). The CDR3 has 12 amino acids. Between the trimmed V and J ends, which lost 5 bases and 4 bases, there was a span of 11 bases. Germline CDR1 is SQVTM and CDR2 is ANQGSEA. CDR3 DNA: TGCAGCGTTCGGGAAGGGGGAGAGACCCAGTACTTC. Translating gives CSVREGGETQYF.

This sequence joins TRBV19 and TRBJ2-3, with D tentatively TRBD2 (6 bases). Deletions cut 5 bases from V and 2 bases from J, with 11 bases between. CDR3 size: 14 residues. Germline V gene sequence: CDR1 LNHDA, CDR2 SQIVND (reference sequence). CDR3 coding DNA: TGTGCCAGTAGTCCCAGCGGGCTCACAGATACGCAGTATTTT. It codes for CASSPSGLTDTQYF.

The chain couples TRBV6-5 to TRBJ2-7; possibly TRBD2 for D (6 bases). V lost 4 bases, J lost 4 bases, and 17 bases lay in between. The V gene's germline CDR1 is MNHEY and CDR2 SVGAGI. The CDR3 consists of 15 residues. CDR3 nucleotides: TGTGCCAGCAGTTCCACTTCCGGGACTTTGTACGAGCAGTACTTC. As protein: CASSSTSGTLYEQYF.

The J gene is TRBJ1-1, the V gene TRBV6-5, with no clear D. The V end was cut by 0 bases, the J end by 7 bases, with 18 bases between. The CDR3 length is 16 residues. Germline CDR1 and CDR2: MNHEY and SVGAGI. The CDR3 DNA is TGTGCCAGCAGTTACTCGAAATTCGGAGAAGGATTTGAAGCTTTCTTT. This gives the protein CASSYSKFGEGFEAFF.

The rearrangement joins TRBV5-6 to TRBJ1-1, with TRBD1 matching 7 bases. Germline CDR1 is SGHDT and CDR2 is YYEEEE. The CDR3 extends over 14 amino acids. Trimming at V came to 3 bases and at J to 6 bases, leaving 8 bases not matched to a gene. The CDR3 DNA is TGTGCCAGCAGCTCCTTAGACAGGGAGTCTGAAGCTTTCTTT. As protein: CASSSLDRESEAFF.

The chain joins TRBV30 to TRBJ2-2, with D tentatively TRBD2 (6 bases). The CDR3 runs 12 residues. Germline V lookup: CDR1 GTSNPN, CDR2 SVGIG (reference sequence). Trimming cost V 3 bases and J 6 bases, with 8 bases left between them. CDR3 region: CAWRPGAGELFF. CDR3 in DNA: TGTGCCTGGAGGCCGGGGGCCGGGGAGCTGTTTTTT.

The DNA of the CDR3 is TGCGCCAGCAGCCAAGGGCACAACGACTATGGCTACACCTTC. It is translated as CASSQGHNDYGYTF. V usage is TRBV4-1 and J usage is TRBJ1-2; D is ambiguous. In germline, CDR1 is MGHRA, CDR2 YSYEKL. CDR3 size: 14 residues. Trimming pared 1 base from V and 3 bases from J, leaving 9 bases between.

The chain employs TRBV6-1 and TRBJ1-1; D unresolved. In germline, CDR1 is MNHNS, CDR2 SASEGT. This CDR3 spans 14 amino acids. Deletions cut 8 bases from V and 0 bases from J, with 13 bases between. Here the CDR3 reads CASGEKNLNTEAFF. For the CDR3, the DNA is TGTGCCAGCGGAGAAAAAAACCTGAACACTGAAGCTTTCTTT.

The gene calls are TRBV10-1 and TRBJ1-1; no clear D gene. Germline assignment: CDR1 WNHNN and CDR2 SYGVQD (reference sequence). The CDR3 covers 8 residues. With 11 bases removed from V and 11 bases from J, the gap between germline ends came to 9 bases. The CDR3 nucleotides read TGCGCCGGCGGGAGGGCTTTCTTT. Translating it yields CAGGRAFF.

The chain joins TRBV2 to TRBJ2-5; 11 positions match TRBD1. This CDR3 is 15 amino acids long. Germline-derived CDR1 and CDR2 are SNHLY and FYNNEI. V trimming: 6 bases; J trimming: 5 bases; junction bases outside the gene matches: 8. This chain's CDR3 is CASSPGQGAWETQYF. DNA of the CDR3: TGTGCCAGCAGCCCAGGACAGGGGGCGTGGGAGACCCAGTACTTC. Drawing the rest from reference TRBV2 and TRBJ2-5, the complete variable domain is EPEVTQTPSHQVTQMGQEVILRCVPISNHLYFYWYRQILGQKVEFLVSFYNNEISEKSEIFDDQFSVERPDGSNFTLKIRSTKLEDSAMYFCASSPGQGAWETQYFGPGTRLLVL.

This clone was detected once. The chain employs TRBV11-2 and TRBJ1-2, with D maybe TRBD1 (6 bases). The CDR3 length is 13 residues. The germline gives CDR1 SGHAT, CDR2 FQNNGV. The ends were cut back, 0 bases at V and 6 bases at J, with 8 bases in the middle. CDR3 DNA: TGTGCCAGCAGCTTAGACAGGGGTAATGGCTACACCTTC. Translated: CASSLDRGNGYTF.

This chain uses TRBV19 with TRBJ2-7; TRBD1 agrees at 9 bases. The CDR3 runs to 14 residues. J was trimmed by 5 bases and V by 6 bases; bases with no gene match: 8. Germline CDR1 and CDR2: LNHDA and SQIVND (reference sequence). CDR3 loop: CASRLGQGNDEQYF. CDR3 coding DNA: TGTGCCAGTAGACTGGGACAGGGAAATGACGAGCAGTACTTC.

The V and J genes are TRBV6-5 and TRBJ1-2, with a possible D match to TRBD1 (5 bases). V lost 3 bases to trimming and J lost 3 bases, with 11 bases between them. Per the germline V gene, CDR1 is MNHEY and CDR2 is SVGAGI. The CDR3 spans 14 residues. CDR3 in amino acids: CASSYDSTHYGYTF. The CDR3, as DNA: TGTGCCAGCAGTTATGACAGCACCCACTATGGCTACACCTTC.

V is TRBV11-3 and J is TRBJ1-4; TRBD1 matches 8 bases. CDR3 length: 16 residues. J gave up 5 bases and V 5 bases, and 10 bases lay outside the gene matches. The germline V gene has CDR1 SGHNT and CDR2 YENEEA. The CDR3 nucleotides are TGTGCCAGCAGCCTGTGGACAGGGCAGATAAATGAAAAACTGTTTTTT. This gives the protein CASSLWTGQINEKLFF. The entire variable domain, with the rest obtained from reference TRBV11-3 and TRBJ1-4, is as follows: EAGVVQSPRYKIIEKKQPVAFWCNPISGHNTLYWYLQNLGQGPELLIRYENEEAVDDSQLPKDRFSAERLKGVDSTLKIQPAELGDSAVYLCASSLWTGQINEKLFFGSGTQLSVL.

The chain uses TRBV7-2 and TRBJ2-5; 8 bases are shared with TRBD1. Germline CDR1 and CDR2: SGHTA and FQGNSA. After removal of 1 base from V and 2 bases from J, the junction contained 3 bases not matched to a gene. The CDR3 spans 15 residues. CDR3: CASSLDRGRQETQYF. For the CDR3, the DNA is TGTGCCAGCAGCTTAGACAGGGGGAGGCAAGAGACCCAGTACTTC.